Ten or more counts support the clone carrying this T cell receptor (beta chain). Germline CDR1 is SEHNR and CDR2 is FQNEAQ (reference sequence). The CDR3 is made up of 12 amino acids. V was trimmed by 3 bases and J by 7 bases, leaving 10 bases between them. The data originate from a study of shared clonotypes between healthy human individuals. Libraries were prepared by immunoSEQ multiplex PCR; TCRdb keeps only in-frame clonotypes and omits some of them. The sample records about 99,000 clones, about 45% being singletons. The receptor was derived from a woman aged 40-49 years in good health. Some clones in this sample may be carry-over from other donors' samples. Specimen: PBMCs. V is TRBV7-9 and J is TRBJ2-7; tentatively, D is TRBD2 (5 bases). CDR3 DNA: TGTGCCAGCAGCTTTGGACTGGGGGAGCAGTACTTC. Its protein is CASSFGLGEQYF.